This passage covers 3 T cell receptor beta chains from one sample sequenced in a study of blood T cells in healthy people across ages (dated by TCRdb to the mid-2010s). To prepare the library, 5' RACE was applied. Sequencing used an Illumina HiSeq 2500. A second 7 to 11 cycle PCR used a sample-barcoded 5' primer and a J-beta primer mix. TCRdb reworked the public reads: Q25 trimming with fastp, MiXCR clone assembly, productive beta chains retained. Records with the same CDR3 protein are collapsed into one entry carrying the most frequent genes and DNA. This sample has some 1.4 million distinct CDR3 sequences in its table, and about 43% of those were observed once. Of the sample, 7.9% falls within the top ten clones. The sample comprised blood. The receptors were sampled from a young woman in good health.

The chain uses TRBV5-1 and TRBJ1-1; TRBD1 aligns across 7 bases. In germline, CDR1 is SGHRS, CDR2 YFSETQ. The CDR3 length is 15 residues. With 1 base clipped from V and 5 bases from J, the junction kept 8 bases outside the gene matches. The CDR3 sequence: CASSLLNRGETEAFF. CDR3 sequence (DNA): TGCGCCAGCAGCTTGTTGAACAGGGGAGAAACTGAAGCTTTCTTT. Drawing the rest from reference TRBV5-1 and TRBJ1-1, the complete variable domain is KAGVTQTPRYLIKTRGQQVTLSCSPISGHRSVSWYQQTPGQGLQFLFEYFSETQRNKGNFPGRFSGRQFSNSRSEMNVSTLELGDSALYLCASSLLNRGETEAFFGQGTRLTVV.

This rearrangement joins TRBV9 to TRBJ2-5; 13 nucleotides match TRBD2. This CDR3 contains 16 residues. Germline CDR1 is SGDLS and CDR2 is YYNGEE. Losses at the gene ends were 4 bases for V and 4 bases for J; bases not matched to a gene: 7. The CDR3 reads CASSTPGLAGRETQYF. The CDR3 nucleotides are TGTGCCAGCAGCACACCGGGACTAGCGGGGAGAGAGACCCAGTACTTC. Together with reference TRBV9 and TRBJ2-5, the CDR3 gives the full variable domain: DSGVTQTPKHLITATGQRVTLRCSPRSGDLSVYWYQQSLDQGLQFLIQYYNGEERAKGNILERFSAQQFPDLHSELNLSSLELGDSALYFCASSTPGLAGRETQYFGPGTRLLVL.

The sample holds a few counts of this clonotype. V gene TRBV30 combines with J gene TRBJ2-7; possibly TRBD2 for D (5 bases). Trimming left V 3 bases short and J 5 bases short, with 14 bases between. The CDR3 loop spans 13 amino acids. Looked up from germline, CDR1 is GTSNPN and CDR2 is SVGIG (reference sequence). The CDR3 here is CAWRGSSRDEQYF. The CDR3 region has the DNA TGTGCCTGGAGGGGGTCTAGCAGAGACGAGCAGTACTTC.